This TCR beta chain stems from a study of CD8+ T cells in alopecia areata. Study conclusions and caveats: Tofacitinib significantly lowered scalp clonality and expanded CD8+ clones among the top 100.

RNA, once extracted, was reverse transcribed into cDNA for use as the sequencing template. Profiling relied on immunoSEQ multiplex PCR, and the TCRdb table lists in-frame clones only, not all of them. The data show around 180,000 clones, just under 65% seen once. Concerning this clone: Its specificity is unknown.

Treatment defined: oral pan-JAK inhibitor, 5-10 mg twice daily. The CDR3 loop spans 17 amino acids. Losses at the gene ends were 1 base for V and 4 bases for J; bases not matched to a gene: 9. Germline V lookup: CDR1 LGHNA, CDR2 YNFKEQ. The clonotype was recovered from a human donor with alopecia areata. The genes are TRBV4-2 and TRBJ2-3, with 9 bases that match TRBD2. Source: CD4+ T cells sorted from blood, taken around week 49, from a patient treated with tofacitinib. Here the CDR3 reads CASSQGGAGGLADTQYF. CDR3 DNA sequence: TGTGCCAGCAGCCAAGGAGGTGCGGGGGGGCTGGCAGATACGCAGTATTTT.